Below are 12 T cell receptor beta chains sequenced from a single sample in a study of Tregs in tolerant kidney transplant recipients. The antigens of these receptors remain unknown. TCRdb's table, derived via immunoSEQ multiplex PCR, lists solely in-frame clones and lacks some. Altogether just under 45,000 clones are present, around 95% being singletons, with the ten largest covering more than 0.35%. The sequenced material came from Tregs from blood cultured with allogeneic cells. The receptors shown here come from a human donor in good health.

The V and J genes are TRBV11-2 and TRBJ2-5; 9 bases are shared with TRBD2. J lost 7 bases, V lost 5 bases, and 8 bases had no gene match. Looked up from germline, CDR1 is SGHAT and CDR2 is FQNNGV. The CDR3 is 14 residues long. CDR3 coding DNA: TGTGCCAGCAGCCCACTCGAGCGGGAGGTGACCCAGTACTTC. Translated, it gives CASSPLEREVTQYF.

The chain carries TRBV5-1 and TRBJ2-5, with 8 bases matching TRBD2. The CDR3 spans 16 residues. Per germline, CDR1 SGHRS and CDR2 YFSETQ. Trimming cost V 1 base and J 5 bases; bases outside gene matches: 10. The CDR3 loop is CASSLSPGLGGETQYF. The CDR3 bases are TGCGCCAGCAGCTTGTCCCCGGGACTAGGGGGGGAGACCCAGTACTTC.

The chain carries TRBV6-6 and TRBJ1-1; D remains unclear. The V end lost 0 bases, the J end lost 1 base, and 3 bases lay between the germline ends. This CDR3 comprises 13 residues. CDR1 and CDR2 from the germline V gene are MNHNY and SVGAGI (reference sequence). The CDR3 here is CASSYSRNTEAFF. In nucleotides, the CDR3 is TGTGCCAGCAGTTACTCTAGGAACACTGAAGCTTTCTTT.

The chain is built from TRBV6-1 and TRBJ2-3; tentatively, D is TRBD1 (6 bases). This CDR3 has 13 amino acids. The germline gives CDR1 MNHNS, CDR2 SASEGT. Deletions cut 5 bases from V and 2 bases from J, with 8 bases between. In DNA, the CDR3 is TGTGCCAGCAGTCCAGGGGTCACAGATACGCAGTATTTT. This gives the protein CASSPGVTDTQYF.

The rearrangement links TRBV5-4 to TRBJ2-2; no firm D call. CDR1 is SGHNT and CDR2 is YYREEE in the germline V gene (reference sequence). V dropped 0 bases and J dropped 6 bases, with 9 bases sitting between them. The CDR3 length is 14 residues. The CDR3 reads CASSLGLKPGELFF. In nucleotides, the CDR3 is TGTGCCAGCAGCTTGGGCCTAAAGCCCGGGGAGCTGTTTTTT.

The rearrangement joins TRBV2 to TRBJ2-1; D is undetermined. The CDR3 spans 14 residues. Per germline, CDR1 SNHLY and CDR2 FYNNEI. The V end was cut by 3 bases, the J end by 0 bases, with 6 bases between. CDR3 loop: CASSDTSSYNEQFF. As DNA, the CDR3 is TGTGCCAGCAGTGACACAAGCTCCTACAATGAGCAGTTCTTC.

The genes are TRBV2 and TRBJ1-5; the D is unclear. The V end was cut by 5 bases, the J end by 0 bases, with 5 bases between. Per the germline V gene, CDR1 is SNHLY and CDR2 is FYNNEI. The CDR3 is made up of 13 amino acids. CDR3 sequence: CASSRTSNQPQHF. The CDR3 nucleotides are TGTGCCAGCAGTCGCACTAGCAATCAGCCCCAGCATTTT.

In this sample, this clone turned up once. The chain links TRBV29-1 to TRBJ1-5; 7 nucleotides match TRBD1. Germline V CDR1 and CDR2: SQVTM, ANQGSEA. The CDR3 length is 15 residues. J was trimmed by 5 bases and V by 6 bases; bases with no gene match: 13. For the CDR3, the DNA is TGCAGCGTGTCGACAGGGAGAGGGGCCGATCAGCCCCAGCATTTT. It translates to CSVSTGRGADQPQHF.

This chain links TRBV11-2 with TRBJ2-1; TRBD1 or TRBD2 may be the D gene (5 bases each). Germline-derived CDR1 and CDR2 are SGHAT and FQNNGV. The CDR3 runs 15 residues. V shed 4 bases and J shed 0 bases, with 10 bases lying between them. CDR3 DNA: TGTGCCAGCAGCTCGGGGCGGAGCTCCTACAATGAGCAGTTCTTC. Its translation: CASSSGRSSYNEQFF.

This chain joins TRBV5-1 and TRBJ2-6; 13 bases match TRBD2. The V segment lost 3 bases and the J segment 1 base; nucleotides outside the gene matches: 4. Germline loops: CDR1 SGHRS, CDR2 YFSETQ. The CDR3 length is 18 residues. CDR3 loop: CASSSGTSGASGANVLTF. The CDR3 DNA reads TGCGCCAGCAGCTCGGGGACTAGCGGGGCTTCTGGGGCCAACGTCCTGACTTTC.

This clone was seen once. The rearrangement uses TRBV5-1 and TRBJ2-1; D is unresolved. Between the trimmed V and J ends, which lost 0 bases and 5 bases, there was a span of 9 bases. This CDR3 is built from 14 residues. Germline V CDR1 and CDR2: SGHRS, YFSETQ. The CDR3 protein is CASSLVGVDNEQFF. In nucleotides, the CDR3 is TGCGCCAGCAGCTTGGTGGGCGTTGACAATGAGCAGTTCTTC.

The CDR3 loop reads CASSRPPGMNTEAFF. In DNA form, the CDR3 reads TGTGCCAGCAGCCGCCCCCCGGGAATGAACACTGAAGCTTTCTTT. This sequence joins TRBV7-2 and TRBJ1-1; no clear D gene. Germline-derived CDR1 and CDR2 are SGHTA and FQGNSA. Trimming cost V 5 bases and J 0 bases, with 13 bases left between them. The length of the CDR3 is 15 residues.